This T cell receptor (beta chain) was recorded in a study of blood T cell repertoires in COVID-19. Study-wide context: Sites across the United States, Italy and Spain contributed samples from acute and convalescent COVID-19. The analysed material was cDNA or gDNA that came from T cells, B-cell-depleted T cells, or PBMCs.

Patients of the Seattle cohort, enrolled during active infection, were followed longitudinally. As processed by the authors: Counts of nucleated cells, estimated from reference gene primer amplification, were obtained. TCRdb keeps only in-frame clones here, not all; method: immunoSEQ multiplex PCR. That table furnishes V, J and clone size, whereas the DNA furnished D and trimming. The sample comprises a few hundred thousand clones, 91% of which are singletons, and approximately 2.6% rests with the top ten. Trimming pared 1 base from V and 5 bases from J, leaving 9 bases between. Germline assignment: CDR1 MGHDK and CDR2 SYGVNS. The CDR3 consists of 14 residues. This clone was found once.

The origin of this receptor is a person between 18 and 30 years old with COVID-19, enrolled during active disease. The V and J genes are TRBV25-1 and TRBJ1-5, with a tentative D call TRBD1 (5 bases). The sequenced sample consisted of peripheral blood. The CDR3 coding sequence is TGTGCCAGCAGTGAATCTCGGGGGGATCAGCCCCAGCATTTT. It codes for CASSESRGDQPQHF.